The clone carrying this T cell receptor beta chain was recorded at least ten times. The antigen is unknown. This entry belongs to a study of T-cell reconstitution after alpha-beta-depleted transplantation in children. Study-level points and caveats: Some patients showed high day-60 TCRbeta diversity, which derived from surviving recipient T cells and thymic progenitors. Several hundred graft clones that had expanded were reportedly the source of alpha-beta T cells about two months after transplant.

The library targeted TCRbeta and was prepared with unique molecular identifiers. TCRdb fed the PCR reads into MiXCR, producing one record per CDR3 protein. Here the sample spans approximately 650,000 distinct CDR3 sequences, under 15% being singletons. With 6 bases removed from V and 0 bases from J, the gap between germline ends came to 9 bases. The CDR3 consists of 13 residues. The chain couples TRBV12-3 or TRBV12-4 to TRBJ2-7, with D perhaps TRBD1 (6 bases). The sequence was collected from a girl aged 2 to 9 with congenital amegakaryocytic thrombocytopenia, due to receive a stem cell transplant. Specimen: PBMCs, collected before TCRalphabeta/CD19-depleted stem cell transplant. CDR3 nucleotide sequence: TGTGCCAGCAGGGACAGCACCTCCTACGAGCAGTACTTC. Amino acid sequence: CASRDSTSYEQYF.